This T cell receptor beta chain comes out of a study of blood T cell repertoires in COVID-19. Study background: The samples span acute and convalescent COVID-19 from the United States, Italy and Spain. From T cells, B-cell-depleted T cells, or PBMCs came the material, which was cDNA or gDNA.

The junction had 13 bases not matched to a gene; V was cut back by 4 bases and J by 1 base. CDR1 and CDR2 (germline): SGHDT, YYEEEE. The CDR3 length is 17 residues. Only in-frame clones appear in the TCRdb table, and some are missing; sequencing was by immunoSEQ multiplex PCR. The table shows roughly 60,000 clones, with roughly 84% occurring only once. The sequencing input was peripheral blood. The sequence was obtained from a man in his forties or fifties with COVID-19, enrolled during active disease. The rearrangement links TRBV5-6 to TRBJ2-5; 7 bases line up with TRBD1. CDR3 in amino acids: CASSARTGSTVQETQYF. The DNA for the CDR3 is TGTGCCAGCAGCGCCCGGACAGGCTCGACCGTCCAAGAGACCCAGTACTTC.